This TCR beta chain emerged from a study of blood T cell repertoires in COVID-19. Here immunoSEQ multiplex PCR was the method, and the copy in TCRdb shows in-frame clones only, minus some. In the table there are roughly 220,000 clones, approximately 86% of which are singletons. The TCR sequence derives from a woman aged 40 to 50 with acute COVID-19. The material sequenced was PBMCs or T cells enriched from blood (not recorded which).

The CDR3, as DNA: TGTGCCAGCAGTCAAGGGGCAGGGGGAGGGCCCCAGCATTTT. It codes for CASSQGAGGGPQHF. The chain uses TRBV7-9 and TRBJ1-5; 7 nucleotides line up with TRBD1. The CDR3 contains 14 residues. Germline V gene sequence: CDR1 SEHNR, CDR2 FQNEAQ (reference sequence). V shed 6 bases, J shed 9 bases, and the junction held 11 bases outside the gene matches.